This TCR beta chain was observed in a study of PD-L1 blockade in urothelial cancer. The wider study: Atezolizumab was started by patients in 2014 at 1,200 mg intravenously every 3 weeks. Male patients with bladder-origin urothelial cancer numbered about nine tenths of the roughly 29. There were a median of about 150,000 T cells in blood samples.

The time point: pretreatment peripheral blood. Individual patients had between 1 and 8 samples, taken pretreatment and on-treatment. This table comes from immunoSEQ multiplex PCR, and its TCRdb copy is limited to in-frame clones, with some not included. The repertoire consists of roughly 91,000 clones, with approximately 87% occurring once and the leading ten covering around an eighth. The sequenced sample was PBMCs, obtained around atezolizumab (anti-PD-L1) treatment. This clonotype originated in a man aged 55 to 70 with urothelial cancer.

CDR3 bases: TGCGCCAGCAGCTTTGACAGGGTTAATTCACCCCTCCACTTT. Amino acids: CASSFDRVNSPLHF. This chain uses TRBV5-1 with TRBJ1-6; 7 bases are a match to TRBD1. Germline V gene data show CDR1 as SGHRS and CDR2 as YFSETQ. J was trimmed by 6 bases and V by 2 bases; bases with no gene match: 2. CDR3 size: 14 residues.